This T cell receptor beta chain emerged from a study of shared clonotypes between healthy human individuals. Overall study results and limits: Naive subsets typically showed greater estimated richness than memory subsets.

Repertoires were generated with immunoSEQ multiplex PCR, while TCRdb's copy carries only in-frame clones and drops some. The table records hundreds of thousands of clones, 90% to 97% of them present only once. From germline, CDR1 is MDHEN and CDR2 SYDVKM. The CDR3 is made up of 14 amino acids. The ends were cut back, 2 bases at V and 1 base at J, with 8 bases in the middle. With respect to this clone: Its matching antigen is unknown.

The source of this sequence is a woman aged 25 to 39 in good health. Sequenced input: naive CD4+ T cells sorted from blood. As to subset: CD45RA+ positively selected. This chain uses TRBV28 with TRBJ1-1, with no clear D. CDR3 loop: CASSLALKNTEAFF. CDR3 bases: TGTGCCAGCAGTTTAGCGTTGAAGAACACTGAAGCTTTCTTT.